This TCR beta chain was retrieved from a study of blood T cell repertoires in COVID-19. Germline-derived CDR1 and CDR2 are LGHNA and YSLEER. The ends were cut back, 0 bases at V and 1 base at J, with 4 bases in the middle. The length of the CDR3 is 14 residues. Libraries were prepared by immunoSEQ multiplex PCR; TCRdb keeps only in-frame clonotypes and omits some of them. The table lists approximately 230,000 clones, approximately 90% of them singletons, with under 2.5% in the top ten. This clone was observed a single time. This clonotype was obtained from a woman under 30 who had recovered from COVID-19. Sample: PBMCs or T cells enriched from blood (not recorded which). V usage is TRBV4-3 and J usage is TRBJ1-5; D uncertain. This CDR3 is CASSQEASNQPQHF. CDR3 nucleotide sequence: TGCGCCAGCAGCCAAGAAGCCAGCAATCAGCCCCAGCATTTT.